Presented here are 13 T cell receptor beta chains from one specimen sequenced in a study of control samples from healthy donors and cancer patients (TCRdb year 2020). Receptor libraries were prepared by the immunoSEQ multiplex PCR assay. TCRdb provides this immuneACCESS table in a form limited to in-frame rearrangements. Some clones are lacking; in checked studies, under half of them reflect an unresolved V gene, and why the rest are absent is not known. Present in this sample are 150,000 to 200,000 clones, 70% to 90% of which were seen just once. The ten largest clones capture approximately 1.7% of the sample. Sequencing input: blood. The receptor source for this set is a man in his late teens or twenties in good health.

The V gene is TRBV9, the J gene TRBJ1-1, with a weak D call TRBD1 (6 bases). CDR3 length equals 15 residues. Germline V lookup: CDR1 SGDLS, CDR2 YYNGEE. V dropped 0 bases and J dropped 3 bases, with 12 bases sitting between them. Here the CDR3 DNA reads TGTGCCAGCAGCGTAGATCCCAAGGGGGACACTGAAGCTTTCTTT. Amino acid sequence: CASSVDPKGDTEAFF.

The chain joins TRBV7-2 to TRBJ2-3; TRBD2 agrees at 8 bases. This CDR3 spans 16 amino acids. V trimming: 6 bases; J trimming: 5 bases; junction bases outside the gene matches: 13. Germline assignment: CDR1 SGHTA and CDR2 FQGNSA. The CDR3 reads CASRQNPGLAVDTQYF. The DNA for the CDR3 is TGTGCCAGCAGGCAAAACCCCGGACTAGCAGTAGATACGCAGTATTTT.

The CDR3: CASSLGTSGGPEQYF. In DNA form, the CDR3 reads TGTGCCAGCAGTTTGGGGACTAGCGGGGGGCCGGAGCAGTACTTC. The chain combines TRBV28 with TRBJ2-7, with TRBD2 identical over 15 bases. The germline V gene encodes CDR1 MDHEN and CDR2 SYDVKM. This CDR3 spans 15 amino acids. V shed 3 bases and J 7 bases; nucleotides not matched to a gene: 4.

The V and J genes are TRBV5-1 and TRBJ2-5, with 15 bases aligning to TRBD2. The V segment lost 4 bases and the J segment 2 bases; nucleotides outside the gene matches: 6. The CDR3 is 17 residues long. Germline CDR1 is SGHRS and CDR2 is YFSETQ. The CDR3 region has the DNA TGCGCCAGCAGCCCGAGGGGGACTAGCGGGGGGCAAGAGACCCAGTACTTC. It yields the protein CASSPRGTSGGQETQYF.

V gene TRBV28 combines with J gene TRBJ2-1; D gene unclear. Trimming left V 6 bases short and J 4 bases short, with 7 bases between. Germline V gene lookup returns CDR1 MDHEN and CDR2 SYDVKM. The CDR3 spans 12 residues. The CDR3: CASSLWYNEQFF. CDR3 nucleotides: TGTGCCAGCAGCCTCTGGTACAATGAGCAGTTCTTC.

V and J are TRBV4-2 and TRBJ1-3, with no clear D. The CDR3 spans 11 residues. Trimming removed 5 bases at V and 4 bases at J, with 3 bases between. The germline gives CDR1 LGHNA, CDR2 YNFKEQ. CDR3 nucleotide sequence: TGTGCCAGCAGCGGAGGAAACACCATATATTTT. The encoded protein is CASSGGNTIYF.

The CDR3 nucleotides read TGTGCCAGCAGCTTACAGGAGAGCTCTGGAAACACCATATATTTT. Protein sequence: CASSLQESSGNTIYF. The chain couples TRBV13 to TRBJ1-3; D remains unclear. V shed 2 bases and J shed 0 bases, with 8 bases lying between them. The CDR3 has 15 amino acids. Germline lookup yields CDR1 PRHDT and CDR2 FYEKMQ (reference sequence).

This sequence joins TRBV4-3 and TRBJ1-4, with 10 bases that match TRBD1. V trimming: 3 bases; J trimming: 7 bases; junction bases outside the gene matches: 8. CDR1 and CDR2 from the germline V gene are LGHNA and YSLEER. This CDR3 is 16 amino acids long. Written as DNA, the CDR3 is TGCGCCAGCAGCCACTCCGCGACAGGGGGCCGTGAAAAACTGTTTTTT. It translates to CASSHSATGGREKLFF.

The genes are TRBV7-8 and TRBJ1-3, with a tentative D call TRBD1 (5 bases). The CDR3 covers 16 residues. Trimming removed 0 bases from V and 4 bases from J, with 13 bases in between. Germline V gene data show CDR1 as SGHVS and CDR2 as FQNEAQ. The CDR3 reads CASSLAGGGDGNTIYF. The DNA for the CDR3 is TGTGCCAGCAGCTTAGCCGGGGGAGGGGACGGAAACACCATATATTTT.

DNA for the CDR3: TGTGCCAGCAGCTTAGCGGCGGGGGTAAATGAGCAGTTCTTC. It encodes CASSLAAGVNEQFF. The chain combines TRBV7-9 with TRBJ2-1; 7 positions agree with TRBD2. Germline loops: CDR1 SEHNR, CDR2 FQNEAQ (reference sequence). Trimming cost V 0 bases and J 7 bases; bases outside gene matches: 3. This CDR3 contains 14 residues.

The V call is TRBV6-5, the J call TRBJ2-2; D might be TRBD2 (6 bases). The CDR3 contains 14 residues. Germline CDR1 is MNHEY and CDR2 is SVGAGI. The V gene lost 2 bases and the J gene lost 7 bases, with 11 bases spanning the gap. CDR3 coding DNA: TGTGCCAGCAGTTACGCCCTAGCGTACGGGGAGCTGTTTTTT. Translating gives CASSYALAYGELFF.

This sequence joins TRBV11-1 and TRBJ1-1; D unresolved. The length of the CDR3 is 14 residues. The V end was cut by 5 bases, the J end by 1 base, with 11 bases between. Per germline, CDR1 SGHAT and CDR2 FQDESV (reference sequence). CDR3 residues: CASSLYSGNTEAFF. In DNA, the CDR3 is TGTGCCAGCAGCCTATATTCAGGGAACACTGAAGCTTTCTTT.

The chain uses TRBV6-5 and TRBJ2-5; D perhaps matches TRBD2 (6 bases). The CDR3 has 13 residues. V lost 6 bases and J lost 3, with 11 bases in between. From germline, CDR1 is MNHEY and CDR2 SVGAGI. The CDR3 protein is CASRGGFEETQYF. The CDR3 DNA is TGTGCCAGCAGGGGAGGCTTTGAAGAGACCCAGTACTTC.